This T cell receptor (beta chain) was obtained from a study of blood T cells in healthy people across ages. Overall study: Per every two T cells, about one barcoded beta molecule was captured by template switching.

For this clonotype: Its antigen remains unidentified.

This CDR3 is built from 18 residues. V shed 4 bases and J 0 bases; nucleotides not matched to a gene: 10. CDR1 is LGHDT, CDR2 YNNKEL, per germline (reference sequence). Primers used in a second PCR of roughly 7 to 11 cycles were a sample-barcoded 5' primer and a J-beta primer mix. Each CDR3 protein is one row after TCRdb ran MiXCR on the 5' RACE reads. The table shows around 780,000 distinct CDR3 sequences, with approximately 24% occurring only once. The study, taken as a whole, reports: Age advanced and TCR beta diversity per million T cells fell, roughly linearly.

The same data also contributed to another study, on T cells of mothers and their children.

The rearrangement uses TRBV3-1 and TRBJ2-1; 9 bases match TRBD2. The sequenced sample consisted of blood. The sequence came from a boy younger than 18 in good health. The DNA of the CDR3 is TGTGCCAGCAGCCCGCCGGCCAGCGGGGGGAGCTCCTACAATGAGCAGTTCTTC. Residues: CASSPPASGGSSYNEQFF.